Listed below are T cell receptor beta chains from one sample, sequenced in a study of T cell responses to AZD1222 COVID-19 vaccine. TCRdb's copy holds only in-frame clones and misses some; the assay was immunoSEQ multiplex PCR. The repertoire includes roughly 120,000 clones, about nine tenths of them detected once, and about 7.5% sits in the top ten. Specimen: peripheral blood, collected 28 days after the second AZD1222 dose. The source is an adult who received the AZD1222 COVID-19 vaccine. Each CDR3 is given with its conserved first and last residue. Each record gives: CDR3 DNA, CDR3 protein, D gene, V gene, clone size, J gene. D genes are given only for firm matches. Clone size is not always given. Where it is, it says once, few, many or a class for expanded clones.

TGTGCCAGCACCTTGACAGGAGTGAACACTGAAGCTTTCTTT	CASTLTGVNTEAFF	NA	TRBV7-2	NA	TRBJ1-1
TGTGCCAGCAGTTTATCTGGGCGGCTAGCGGGAGTTGCAGATACGCAGTATTTT	CASSLSGRLAGVADTQYF	TRBD2	TRBV28	NA	TRBJ2-3
TGTGCCAGCAGTTCCCGCGGCGTAGGATCACCCCTCCACTTT	CASSSRGVGSPLHF	NA	TRBV25-1	NA	TRBJ1-6
TGTGCCAGCAGCTTGGACCCCACCCCAGATACGCAGTATTTT	CASSLDPTPDTQYF	NA	TRBV5-4	once	TRBJ2-3
TGTGCCAGCAGCTTTCACAAGGGGGCCCATAGCAATCAGCCCCAGCATTTT	CASSFHKGAHSNQPQHF	TRBD1	TRBV5-6	NA	TRBJ1-5
TGTGCCAGCAGCGCAACCTCTCAGCCCCAGCATTTT	CASSATSQPQHF	NA	TRBV2	NA	TRBJ1-5
TGTGCCAGCAGTGAAAAGACAGGGTCTAGCACTGAAGCTTTCTTT	CASSEKTGSSTEAFF	TRBD1	TRBV2	NA	TRBJ1-1
TGTGCCAGCAGCTTAGCGGGGACAGGGACTAGCTATGGCTACACCTTC	CASSLAGTGTSYGYTF	TRBD1	TRBV7-9	NA	TRBJ1-2
TGTGCCAGCAGCTTAGCAGGGGAGACCCAGTACTTC	CASSLAGETQYF	NA	TRBV7-2	NA	TRBJ2-5
TGTGCCAGCAGCCAAGAGGGTCCGGGGATTTTGGCTAATGAAAAACTGTTTTTT	CASSQEGPGILANEKLFF	NA	TRBV4-2	NA	TRBJ1-4
TGTGCCAGCAGCCAATCTGGCAGGGACGATGAAAAACTGTTTTTT	CASSQSGRDDEKLFF	NA	TRBV16	NA	TRBJ1-4
TGTGCCAGCAGCAAAGAGTGGCGGGGGGACACAGATACGCAGTATTTT	CASSKEWRGDTDTQYF	NA	TRBV21-1	NA	TRBJ2-3
TGTGCCAGTCAGGGGACAAGGTTTGTCTATGGCTACACCTTC	CASQGTRFVYGYTF	NA	TRBV6-5	once	TRBJ1-2
TGCAGTGCTAGTCCGGACAGGGGGAATTACGAGCAGTACTTC	CSASPDRGNYEQYF	TRBD1	TRBV20-1	NA	TRBJ2-7
TGTGCCAGCAGCAAAGTAGGGGGAGCCTACGAGCAGTACTTC	CASSKVGGAYEQYF	NA	TRBV28	once	TRBJ2-7
TGTGCCAGCAGAAAAAGCGGGAGAGACGACTACGAGCAGTACTTC	CASRKSGRDDYEQYF	TRBD2	TRBV4-2	NA	TRBJ2-7
TGTGCCAGCAGCTTAGCCCCGACAGGGTCGAACACCGGGGAGCTGTTTTTT	CASSLAPTGSNTGELFF	TRBD1	TRBV7-2	NA	TRBJ2-2
TGTGCCAGCAGCCAAGCTGTCTCCTACAATGAGCAGTTCTTC	CASSQAVSYNEQFF	NA	TRBV3-1/TRBV3-2	NA	TRBJ2-1
TGTGCCAGCAGTTACTCTGGGGTGAACACTGAAGCTTTCTTT	CASSYSGVNTEAFF	NA	TRBV6-6	NA	TRBJ1-1
TGTGCCAGCAGCCAAGTAACAGCGGCCTACGAGCAGTACTTC	CASSQVTAAYEQYF	NA	TRBV3-1/TRBV3-2	NA	TRBJ2-7
TGTGCCAGCACGGGGGAAACGGTTCCTACGGATACGCAGTATTTT	CASTGETVPTDTQYF	NA	TRBV2	NA	TRBJ2-3
TGTGCCAGCAGCTTATTAAACAGGGACTATGGCTACACCTTC	CASSLLNRDYGYTF	NA	TRBV11-2	NA	TRBJ1-2
TGTGCCAGCAGTTCGACAGGGGGCGATGGCTACACCTTC	CASSSTGGDGYTF	TRBD1	TRBV12-3/TRBV12-4	once	TRBJ1-2
TGTGCCAGTAGTGGGGGACCGAAGGGCACTGAAGCTTTCTTT	CASSGGPKGTEAFF	NA	TRBV19	NA	TRBJ1-1
TGCGCCAGCAGCCAGAGGGCAATTCTTCGGACTGAAGCTTTCTTT	CASSQRAILRTEAFF	NA	TRBV4-1	NA	TRBJ1-1
TGTGCCAGCAGTGACTCTGGCGGGGTAAGGAATGAGCAGTTCTTC	CASSDSGGVRNEQFF	NA	TRBV6-4	once	TRBJ2-1
TGTGCCACGAGGGCAGGGGGCAACTATGGCTACACCTTC	CATRAGGNYGYTF	TRBD1	TRBV6-4	NA	TRBJ1-2
TGTGCCAGCAGCCCCGTCGGGCGGCCTCAACAGCCCCAGCATTTT	CASSPVGRPQQPQHF	NA	TRBV28	NA	TRBJ1-5
TGCGCCAGCAGCCAAGACACAGCCTCTGGAAACACCATATATTTT	CASSQDTASGNTIYF	NA	TRBV4-1	NA	TRBJ1-3
TGTGCCAGCAGTTTCCTTCGATTAGCGGCATTATACGAGCAGTACTTC	CASSFLRLAALYEQYF	NA	TRBV28	once	TRBJ2-7
TGTGCCAGCAGGAGGGGGGTTAACACTGAAGCTTTCTTT	CASRRGVNTEAFF	NA	TRBV5-8	NA	TRBJ1-1
TGTGCCAGCAGTTCTCAGCGCGCCCTCCTCTTCTTC	CASSSQRALLFF	NA	TRBV6-6	NA	TRBJ2-1
TGTGCCAGCAGATACAGGGCTGACACTGAAGCTTTCTTT	CASRYRADTEAFF	NA	TRBV28	NA	TRBJ1-1
TGTGCCAGCAACGGACTAGCGGGAAAGGTGTACGAGCAGTACTTC	CASNGLAGKVYEQYF	TRBD2	TRBV2	NA	TRBJ2-7
TGTGCCAGCAGCTTAAGGACTAGCGATTACAATGAGCAGTTCTTC	CASSLRTSDYNEQFF	TRBD2	TRBV7-6	NA	TRBJ2-1
TGTGCCAGCAGCCATTTAGGGGGCGAAGGCTACACCTTC	CASSHLGGEGYTF	TRBD1	TRBV3-1/TRBV3-2	NA	TRBJ1-2
TGTGCCAGCAACCCCCGGGTGGCAGCAGATACGCAGTATTTT	CASNPRVAADTQYF	NA	TRBV6-5	NA	TRBJ2-3
TGTGCCACCAGCAGAGATCCGACCGGGACAGGGTCTGACCATGGCTACACCTTC	CATSRDPTGTGSDHGYTF	TRBD1	TRBV15	NA	TRBJ1-2
TGTGCCAGCTCGGGACGGGCCTTGAACACCGGGGAGCTGTTTTTT	CASSGRALNTGELFF	NA	TRBV18	once	TRBJ2-2
TGTGCCAGCTCACCACCGAGGGGGCACACAGATACGCAGTATTTT	CASSPPRGHTDTQYF	TRBD1	TRBV18	NA	TRBJ2-3
TGTGCCAGCAGCTTAGCCGCCGGGACAGGGCTCAATCAGCCCCAGCATTTT	CASSLAAGTGLNQPQHF	TRBD1	TRBV7-9	NA	TRBJ1-5
TGTGCCAGTAGTATCCAGGGCCTGAACACTGAAGCTTTCTTT	CASSIQGLNTEAFF	NA	TRBV19	NA	TRBJ1-1
TGTGCCAGCAGCATGGACGGTTCCTACGAGCAGTACTTC	CASSMDGSYEQYF	NA	TRBV7-9	NA	TRBJ2-7
TGTGCCAGCTCATCCCGGACAGGGTCGCTCCAAGAGACCCAGTACTTC	CASSSRTGSLQETQYF	TRBD1	TRBV18	NA	TRBJ2-5
TGTGCCAGTGGGGGAGCGGGGGGGCTCCGAAATGAGCAGTTCTTC	CASGGAGGLRNEQFF	TRBD2	TRBV4-2	NA	TRBJ2-1
TGTGCCAGCAGCTCCTCTAGCGGGAGTCCAAATGAGCAGTTCTTC	CASSSSSGSPNEQFF	TRBD2	TRBV3-1/TRBV3-2	once	TRBJ2-1
TGTGCTAGTGGTTTGTCGGGACAGGTTGAAAGGAACACTGAAGCTTTCTTT	CASGLSGQVERNTEAFF	TRBD1	TRBV12-5	NA	TRBJ1-1
TGTGCCAGCACCGTCAGACTAGCCGGAGACAATGAGCAGTTCTTC	CASTVRLAGDNEQFF	TRBD2	TRBV7-2	NA	TRBJ2-1
TGTGCCACCAGTGACTCAGGGGGGGGGAGCAATCAGCCCCAGCATTTT	CATSDSGGGSNQPQHF	TRBD1	TRBV24-1	NA	TRBJ1-5
TGTGCCAGTAGTAATCGACAGCGCACTGAAGCTTTCTTT	CASSNRQRTEAFF	NA	TRBV19	NA	TRBJ1-1
TGTGCCAGCAGAGCCCAAGCGCTTGGTGAAAAACTGTTTTTT	CASRAQALGEKLFF	NA	TRBV28	NA	TRBJ1-4
TGTGCCAGCGGGGGGATTGGGGTTATTGGTCAGCCCCAGCATTTT	CASGGIGVIGQPQHF	NA	TRBV6-6	NA	TRBJ1-5
TGTGCCAGCAGTCATAACCAGGGACAGGGGTATGGCTACACCTTC	CASSHNQGQGYGYTF	TRBD1	TRBV3-1/TRBV3-2	once	TRBJ1-2
TGTGCCAGCAGCCGGGGGTTTAAGGAGGGCTACACCTTC	CASSRGFKEGYTF	NA	TRBV7-9	NA	TRBJ1-2